The rows below give T cell receptor beta chains drawn from one sample of a study of response to subunit inactivated influenza vaccine. TCRdb fed the RT-PCR reads into MiXCR, producing one record per CDR3 protein. The sample carries around 540,000 distinct CDR3 sequences, around 11% recorded once. Sequencing used PBMCs from blood, obtained on the day of vaccination. The receptors were sampled from a man aged 45-65 years who received an inactivated influenza vaccine. Each CDR3 is given with its conserved first and last residue. Each record gives: D gene, J gene, V gene, clone size, CDR3 protein, CDR3 DNA. The D gene is left open where the match is weak. Size is omitted from some rows. Given values are once, few, many or a class for expanded clones.

d_call: .; j_call: TRBJ2-7; v_call: TRBV28; clone_size: many; cdr3_aa: CASSLLALNSRGEQYF; cdr3_nt: TGTGCCAGCAGTTTACTTGCCCTCAACTCAAGGGGGGAGCAGTACTTC
d_call: .; j_call: TRBJ1-5; v_call: TRBV11-2; clone_size: few; cdr3_aa: CASSFSQGFNQPQHF; cdr3_nt: TGTGCCAGCAGCTTTTCCCAGGGGTTCAATCAGCCCCAGCATTTT
d_call: .; j_call: TRBJ1-1; v_call: TRBV20-1; clone_size: .; cdr3_aa: CSASRQPEAFF; cdr3_nt: TGCAGTGCTAGTCGTCAGCCTGAAGCTTTCTTT
d_call: TRBD1; j_call: TRBJ1-2; v_call: TRBV12-3/TRBV12-4; clone_size: once; cdr3_aa: CASRSTGTGYGYTF; cdr3_nt: TGTGCCAGCAGATCAACCGGGACAGGGTACGGCTACACCTTC
d_call: TRBD1; j_call: TRBJ2-7; v_call: TRBV19; clone_size: .; cdr3_aa: CASSIGTGAYEQYF; cdr3_nt: TGTGCCAGTAGTATCGGGACAGGGGCCTACGAGCAGTACTTC
d_call: .; j_call: TRBJ2-1; v_call: TRBV14; clone_size: few; cdr3_aa: CASSQDYIAAGEQFF; cdr3_nt: TGTGCCAGCAGCCAAGATTATATCGCGGCGGGAGAGCAGTTCTTC
d_call: TRBD2; j_call: TRBJ2-3; v_call: TRBV7-2; clone_size: many; cdr3_aa: CASSLELAGGTDTQYF; cdr3_nt: TGTGCCAGCAGCTTAGAACTAGCGGGCGGCACAGATACGCAGTATTTT
d_call: TRBD1; j_call: TRBJ2-2; v_call: TRBV12-3/TRBV12-4; clone_size: .; cdr3_aa: CASRAGGTVTGELFF; cdr3_nt: TGTGCCAGCAGGGCAGGGGGTACGGTCACCGGGGAGCTGTTTTTT
d_call: TRBD1; j_call: TRBJ2-6; v_call: TRBV5-1; clone_size: few; cdr3_aa: CASSLGGGQGASGANVLTF; cdr3_nt: TGCGCCAGCAGCTTGGGTGGTGGACAGGGGGCGTCGGGGGCCAACGTCCTGACTTTC
d_call: TRBD1; j_call: TRBJ2-5; v_call: TRBV6-1; clone_size: .; cdr3_aa: CASSKGQGAVQETQYF; cdr3_nt: TGTGCCAGCAGTAAAGGACAGGGGGCAGTCCAAGAGACCCAGTACTTC
d_call: TRBD2; j_call: TRBJ2-2; v_call: TRBV9; clone_size: few; cdr3_aa: CASSSSRLAGVNTGELFF; cdr3_nt: TGTGCCAGCAGCTCTAGTCGACTAGCGGGGGTGAACACCGGGGAGCTGTTTTTT
d_call: .; j_call: TRBJ1-4; v_call: TRBV6-1; clone_size: .; cdr3_aa: CASTGGEKLFF; cdr3_nt: TGTGCCAGCACCGGAGGCGAAAAACTGTTTTTT
d_call: .; j_call: TRBJ1-6; v_call: TRBV5-1; clone_size: .; cdr3_aa: CASSLAGPSYNSPLHF; cdr3_nt: TGCGCCAGCAGCTTGGCGGGACCCTCCTATAATTCACCCCTCCACTTT
d_call: TRBD2; j_call: TRBJ2-2; v_call: TRBV27; clone_size: few; cdr3_aa: CASSLGFSGGSNTGELFF; cdr3_nt: TGTGCCAGCAGTTTAGGGTTTAGCGGGGGATCGAACACCGGGGAGCTGTTTTTT
d_call: .; j_call: TRBJ2-2; v_call: TRBV5-1; clone_size: few; cdr3_aa: CASSLRQDTGELFF; cdr3_nt: TGCGCCAGCAGCTTAAGACAGGACACCGGGGAGCTGTTTTTT
d_call: .; j_call: TRBJ2-5; v_call: TRBV10-3; clone_size: few; cdr3_aa: CAISRQGGETQYF; cdr3_nt: TGTGCCATCAGCCGACAGGGAGGGGAGACCCAGTACTTC
d_call: TRBD1; j_call: TRBJ2-1; v_call: TRBV9; clone_size: few; cdr3_aa: CASSVSAGQGGHEQFF; cdr3_nt: TGTGCCAGCAGCGTGTCAGCTGGACAGGGGGGCCATGAGCAGTTCTTC
d_call: TRBD1; j_call: TRBJ1-4; v_call: TRBV20-1; clone_size: .; cdr3_aa: CSARAGGAREKLFF; cdr3_nt: TGCAGTGCTAGAGCAGGGGGCGCAAGGGAAAAACTGTTTTTT
d_call: .; j_call: TRBJ2-1; v_call: TRBV12-3/TRBV12-4; clone_size: many; cdr3_aa: CASSLGHPSYNEQFF; cdr3_nt: TGTGCCAGCAGCCTAGGACATCCCTCCTACAATGAGCAGTTCTTC
d_call: .; j_call: TRBJ1-3; v_call: TRBV7-9; clone_size: .; cdr3_aa: CASSVPGVTGNTIYF; cdr3_nt: TGTGCCAGCAGCGTTCCAGGGGTAACTGGAAACACCATATATTTT
d_call: TRBD2; j_call: TRBJ2-2; v_call: TRBV11-2; clone_size: few; cdr3_aa: CASSSRLAGGTNTGELFF; cdr3_nt: TGTGCCAGCAGCTCTAGACTAGCGGGAGGGACGAACACCGGGGAGCTGTTTTTT
d_call: TRBD2; j_call: TRBJ2-1; v_call: TRBV19; clone_size: .; cdr3_aa: CASSIQPGLAGDEQFF; cdr3_nt: TGTGCCAGTAGTATCCAACCGGGACTAGCGGGAGATGAGCAGTTCTTC
d_call: .; j_call: TRBJ1-4; v_call: TRBV5-6; clone_size: .; cdr3_aa: CASSLRRLATNEKLFF; cdr3_nt: TGTGCCAGCAGCTTGCGCAGACTAGCAACTAATGAAAAACTGTTTTTT
d_call: TRBD1; j_call: TRBJ1-6; v_call: TRBV14; clone_size: few; cdr3_aa: CASSQGTGLASPLHF; cdr3_nt: TGTGCCAGCAGCCAAGGGACAGGGCTTGCATCACCCCTCCACTTT
d_call: .; j_call: TRBJ1-4; v_call: TRBV5-5; clone_size: once; cdr3_aa: CASSRTPANEKLFF; cdr3_nt: TGTGCCAGCAGCCGGACACCCGCAAATGAAAAACTGTTTTTT
d_call: .; j_call: TRBJ2-4; v_call: TRBV20-1; clone_size: .; cdr3_aa: CSARGDLTVAKNIQYF; cdr3_nt: TGCAGTGCTAGAGGGGACCTCACGGTAGCCAAAAACATTCAGTACTTC
d_call: .; j_call: TRBJ2-1; v_call: TRBV20-1; clone_size: few; cdr3_aa: CSARADSYNEQFF; cdr3_nt: TGCAGTGCTAGAGCCGACAGTTACAATGAGCAGTTCTTC
d_call: .; j_call: TRBJ2-4; v_call: TRBV4-2; clone_size: few; cdr3_aa: CASSQEWGLAKNIQYF; cdr3_nt: TGTGCCAGCAGCCAGGAATGGGGACTAGCCAAAAACATTCAGTACTTC
d_call: .; j_call: TRBJ1-1; v_call: TRBV20-1; clone_size: .; cdr3_aa: CSASPSLNTEAFF; cdr3_nt: TGCAGTGCTAGTCCCAGCCTAAACACTGAAGCTTTCTTT
d_call: TRBD1; j_call: TRBJ2-3; v_call: TRBV10-3; clone_size: few; cdr3_aa: CALRSEGAADTQYF; cdr3_nt: TGTGCCTTAAGGTCCGAGGGGGCGGCAGATACGCAGTATTTT
d_call: .; j_call: TRBJ1-5; v_call: TRBV28; clone_size: .; cdr3_aa: CASRGDLNQPQHF; cdr3_nt: TGTGCCAGCAGGGGGGACCTGAATCAGCCCCAGCATTTT
d_call: .; j_call: TRBJ1-1; v_call: TRBV4-3; clone_size: many; cdr3_aa: CASSQAVQEPTEAFF; cdr3_nt: TGCGCCAGCAGCCAGGCTGTCCAGGAACCCACTGAAGCTTTCTTT
d_call: TRBD1; j_call: TRBJ2-1; v_call: TRBV7-2; clone_size: few; cdr3_aa: CASSLVPGQGLNEQFF; cdr3_nt: TGTGCCAGCAGCTTAGTTCCCGGACAGGGGTTAAATGAGCAGTTCTTC
d_call: TRBD2; j_call: TRBJ2-3; v_call: TRBV25-1; clone_size: .; cdr3_aa: CASSPTLHSSGEAPGYF; cdr3_nt: TGTGCCAGCAGTCCTACCCTTCACTCTAGCGGGGAGGCCCCCGGATATTTT
d_call: .; j_call: TRBJ2-5; v_call: TRBV20-1; clone_size: .; cdr3_aa: CSARDSQGRAQYF; cdr3_nt: TGCAGTGCTAGAGATTCCCAGGGCCGGGCCCAGTACTTC
d_call: .; j_call: TRBJ2-1; v_call: TRBV27; clone_size: many; cdr3_aa: CASSLSPPEQFF; cdr3_nt: TGTGCCAGCAGTTTATCCCCCCCTGAGCAGTTCTTC
d_call: .; j_call: TRBJ2-7; v_call: TRBV10-3; clone_size: few; cdr3_aa: CAISVYQGFEQYF; cdr3_nt: TGTGCCATCAGTGTCTATCAGGGGTTTGAGCAGTACTTC
d_call: .; j_call: TRBJ2-5; v_call: TRBV20-1; clone_size: many; cdr3_aa: CSVGRSHQETQYF; cdr3_nt: TGCAGTGTAGGGAGGTCCCACCAAGAGACCCAGTACTTC
d_call: .; j_call: TRBJ2-1; v_call: TRBV6-1; clone_size: few; cdr3_aa: CASTPPGLFNEQFF; cdr3_nt: TGTGCCAGCACCCCCCCGGGACTCTTCAATGAGCAGTTCTTC
d_call: .; j_call: TRBJ2-5; v_call: TRBV20-1; clone_size: once; cdr3_aa: CSAIGRGVRLTQYF; cdr3_nt: TGCAGTGCTATAGGCCGGGGTGTTAGGTTGACCCAGTACTTC
d_call: TRBD1; j_call: TRBJ2-2; v_call: TRBV7-2; clone_size: few; cdr3_aa: CASQGQGYTGELFF; cdr3_nt: TGTGCCAGTCAGGGACAGGGGTACACCGGGGAGCTGTTTTTT
d_call: TRBD2; j_call: TRBJ2-2; v_call: TRBV7-2; clone_size: .; cdr3_aa: CASSSTSGVNTGELFF; cdr3_nt: TGTGCCAGCAGCTCCACTAGCGGGGTAAACACCGGGGAGCTGTTTTTT
d_call: .; j_call: TRBJ2-7; v_call: TRBV29-1; clone_size: many; cdr3_aa: CSVVESASYEQYF; cdr3_nt: TGCAGCGTAGTAGAGTCAGCTTCCTACGAGCAGTACTTC
d_call: TRBD1; j_call: TRBJ2-5; v_call: TRBV7-9; clone_size: many; cdr3_aa: CASSLGQGARETQYF; cdr3_nt: TGTGCCAGCAGCTTGGGACAGGGGGCGCGGGAGACCCAGTACTTC
d_call: .; j_call: TRBJ2-1; v_call: TRBV28; clone_size: .; cdr3_aa: CASSFGNRAQSYNEQLF; cdr3_nt: TGTGCCAGCAGTTTTGGAAACAGGGCCCAATCCTACAATGAGCAGCTCTTC
d_call: .; j_call: TRBJ2-7; v_call: TRBV29-1; clone_size: .; cdr3_aa: CSVVGLGYEQYF; cdr3_nt: TGCAGCGTTGTAGGCTTAGGCTACGAGCAGTACTTC
d_call: TRBD1; j_call: TRBJ1-5; v_call: TRBV12-3/TRBV12-4; clone_size: many; cdr3_aa: CASRSTGNQPQHF; cdr3_nt: TGTGCCAGCAGATCGACAGGGAATCAGCCCCAGCATTTT
d_call: TRBD1; j_call: TRBJ2-2; v_call: TRBV4-2; clone_size: .; cdr3_aa: CASSPRDRGLTGELFF; cdr3_nt: TGTGCCAGCAGCCCCCGGGACAGGGGGCTTACCGGGGAGCTGTTTTTT
d_call: .; j_call: TRBJ1-4; v_call: TRBV29-1; clone_size: many; cdr3_aa: CSVDGGWDEKLFF; cdr3_nt: TGCAGCGTTGACGGGGGTTGGGATGAAAAACTGTTTTTT
d_call: .; j_call: TRBJ2-7; v_call: TRBV5-1; clone_size: many; cdr3_aa: CASSLARGAYEQYF; cdr3_nt: TGCGCCAGCAGCTTAGCGCGGGGCGCTTACGAGCAGTACTTC
d_call: TRBD2; j_call: TRBJ2-1; v_call: TRBV5-6; clone_size: .; cdr3_aa: CASSFFSGREDNEQFF; cdr3_nt: TGTGCCAGCAGCTTTTTTAGCGGGAGGGAGGACAATGAGCAGTTCTTC
d_call: .; j_call: TRBJ2-5; v_call: TRBV27; clone_size: many; cdr3_aa: CASSSFPYQETQYF; cdr3_nt: TGTGCCAGCAGTTCTTTTCCGTACCAAGAGACCCAGTACTTC
d_call: .; j_call: TRBJ2-5; v_call: TRBV2; clone_size: .; cdr3_aa: CASSVRGGYQETQYF; cdr3_nt: TGTGCCAGCAGTGTAAGAGGAGGGTACCAAGAGACCCAGTACTTC
d_call: .; j_call: TRBJ2-5; v_call: TRBV20-1; clone_size: .; cdr3_aa: CSAWGVRETQYF; cdr3_nt: TGCAGTGCTTGGGGGGTCCGGGAGACCCAGTACTTC
d_call: TRBD1; j_call: TRBJ2-1; v_call: TRBV5-1; clone_size: few; cdr3_aa: CASSWGTGPPLYNEQFF; cdr3_nt: TGCGCCAGCAGCTGGGGGACAGGACCCCCTCTCTACAATGAGCAGTTCTTC
d_call: .; j_call: TRBJ2-5; v_call: TRBV12-3/TRBV12-4; clone_size: few; cdr3_aa: CASATGSIQETQYF; cdr3_nt: TGTGCCAGCGCAACAGGGTCCATCCAAGAGACCCAGTACTTC
d_call: .; j_call: TRBJ2-5; v_call: TRBV29-1; clone_size: .; cdr3_aa: CSVTRQETQYF; cdr3_nt: TGCAGCGTAACCAGGCAAGAGACCCAGTACTTC
d_call: TRBD2; j_call: TRBJ2-1; v_call: TRBV5-4; clone_size: few; cdr3_aa: CASSIGTTSYNEQFF; cdr3_nt: TGTGCCAGCAGCATCGGGACTACCTCCTACAATGAGCAGTTCTTC
d_call: TRBD2; j_call: TRBJ2-3; v_call: TRBV20-1; clone_size: few; cdr3_aa: CSAKRGAATDTQYF; cdr3_nt: TGCAGTGCTAAGCGGGGGGCGGCTACAGATACGCAGTATTTT